These 23 T cell receptor beta chains came from one sample sequenced in a study of blood T cell repertoires in COVID-19. The data were produced by immunoSEQ multiplex PCR, yet TCRdb's version contains in-frame clones alone and is incomplete. The data hold more than 100,000 clones, with approximately 87% observed a single time. The material sequenced was peripheral blood. These receptors all stem from a man aged 65 to 85 with active COVID-19.

V gene TRBV5-1 combines with J gene TRBJ2-7; D is perhaps TRBD1 (5 bases). The V and J ends lost 4 bases and 0 bases respectively, with 14 bases between them. In germline, CDR1 is SGHRS, CDR2 YFSETQ. The CDR3 is 15 residues long. The CDR3 region has the DNA TGCGCCAGCAGCCTATCAACAGGAAGCTCCTACGAGCAGTACTTC. Residues: CASSLSTGSSYEQYF.

In its sample, this clone was seen a few times. The chain couples TRBV30 to TRBJ2-7; 8 positions match TRBD1. V lost 2 bases, J lost 4 bases, and 7 bases stayed unmatched. This CDR3 has 14 amino acids. The V gene's germline CDR1 is GTSNPN and CDR2 SVGIG (reference sequence). The CDR3 sequence: CAWSFTGGGYEQYF. CDR3 DNA: TGTGCCTGGAGTTTCACAGGGGGAGGTTACGAGCAGTACTTC.

This sequence joins TRBV6-4 and TRBJ2-3, with 8 bases aligning to TRBD2. The V and J ends lost 0 bases and 4 bases, in that order; junction bases with no gene match: 0. This CDR3 region has 14 residues. From germline, CDR1 is MRHNA and CDR2 SNTAGT. The DNA of the CDR3 is TGTGCCAGCAGTGACTCAGCGGGAGCAGATACGCAGTATTTT. Its protein product is CASSDSAGADTQYF.

This sequence joins TRBV19 and TRBJ2-7, with 8 bases lining up with TRBD1. This CDR3 is 14 amino acids long. Germline CDR1 and CDR2: LNHDA and SQIVND (reference sequence). V trimming: 5 bases; J trimming: 4 bases; junction bases outside the gene matches: 7. CDR3 nucleotides: TGTGCCAGTAGTCCCGCAGGGGGCTGGTACGAGCAGTACTTC. Translated, it gives CASSPAGGWYEQYF.

The CDR3 spells CASSQGRGTYNEQFF. The CDR3, as DNA: TGTGCCAGCAGCCAGGGTAGGGGGACCTACAATGAGCAGTTCTTC. The genes are TRBV7-7 and TRBJ2-1; a possible D gene is TRBD1 (6 bases). CDR1 SSHAT and CDR2 FNYEAQ come from the germline V gene (reference sequence). This CDR3 is built from 15 residues. Trimming took off 5 bases at V and 2 bases at J, with 13 bases between the two ends.

The genes are TRBV29-1 and TRBJ2-6; TRBD1 matches 9 bases. This CDR3 has 15 residues. Germline trimming cut 6 bases from V and 0 bases from J; bases unmatched to any gene: 3. Per germline, CDR1 SQVTM and CDR2 ANQGSEA. The CDR3 is CSVGTGTSGANVLTF. The CDR3 bases are TGCAGCGTAGGGACAGGGACCTCTGGGGCCAACGTCCTGACTTTC.

The chain recombines TRBV9 with TRBJ2-2; 12 nucleotides align to TRBD1. The CDR3 sequence is 19 residues long. V gave up 1 base and J gave up 4 bases; unmatched junction bases: 11. Per germline, CDR1 SGDLS and CDR2 YYNGEE. The DNA of the CDR3 is TGTGCCAGCAGCGTAAAGGGGACAGGGGGCATGTCGGTCACCGGGGAGCTGTTTTTT. This translates into CASSVKGTGGMSVTGELFF.

The genes are TRBV10-3 and TRBJ1-2; TRBD1 might be the D (5 bases). The V gene's germline CDR1 is ENHRY and CDR2 SYGVKD. The CDR3 sequence is 13 residues long. Trimming shortened V by 0 bases and J by 5 bases, and 7 bases separated the two germline ends. DNA for the CDR3: TGTGCCATCAGTGAGTCGCCAGGGTATGGCTACACCTTC. This sequence encodes CAISESPGYGYTF.

Details on this clone: One end of the junction varies from germline; a read error may be responsible. The chain couples TRBV7-7 to TRBJ2-1, with 8 bases aligning to TRBD2. Germline V gene data show CDR1 as SSHAT and CDR2 as FNYEAQ (reference sequence). This CDR3 has 17 amino acids. Here the CDR3 reads CASSLAAGEGPYNEQFF. The CDR3 DNA reads as TGTGCTAGCAGCTTAGCAGCGGGGGAGGGCCCCTACAATGAGCAGTTCTTC.

This clone has just a few counts. This chain connects TRBV20-1 to TRBJ2-7; D is uncertain. The CDR3 is 11 residues long. Germline CDR1 DFQATT, CDR2 SNEGSKA (reference sequence). Trimming removed 5 bases from V and 3 bases from J, with 8 bases in between. The DNA for the CDR3 is TGCAGTGCTCCCCTATACTACGAGCAGTACTTC. Translation gives CSAPLYYEQYF.

The chain links TRBV13 to TRBJ1-4; a possible D gene is TRBD1 (6 bases). V was pared by 4 bases and J by 3 bases, with 12 bases between. The CDR3 is 15 amino acids. Germline CDR1 and CDR2: PRHDT and FYEKMQ (reference sequence). The CDR3 loop is CASSSQGWANEKLFF. CDR3 DNA sequence: TGTGCCAGCAGCTCTCAGGGGTGGGCTAATGAAAAACTGTTTTTT. The complete variable domain, with remaining parts taken from reference TRBV13 and TRBJ1-4, reads AAGVIQSPRHLIKEKRETATLKCYPIPRHDTVYWYQQGPGQDPQFLISFYEKMQSDKGSIPDRFSAQQFSDYHSELNMSSLELGDSALYFCASSSQGWANEKLFFGSGTQLSVL.

The rearrangement joins TRBV15 to TRBJ2-7, with D perhaps matching TRBD1 (6 bases). From germline, CDR1 is LNHNV and CDR2 YYDKDF (reference sequence). V was cut by 0 bases and J by 0 bases, with 12 bases left in between. The CDR3 covers 16 residues. The CDR3 sequence is CATSREAAGASYEQYF. The CDR3 coding sequence is TGTGCCACCAGCAGAGAAGCGGCAGGGGCCTCCTACGAGCAGTACTTC.

The count of this clone is one. The V and J genes are TRBV5-1 and TRBJ2-3, with D tentatively TRBD1 (5 bases). The V end was cut by 1 base, the J end by 8 bases, with 14 bases between. The CDR3 contains 14 residues. The germline V gene has CDR1 SGHRS and CDR2 YFSETQ. CDR3 DNA: TGCGCCAGCAGCTTGAGCGTAGGGGTGGCTACGCAGTATTTT. It is translated as CASSLSVGVATQYF.

This clone was observed a few times. J is TRBJ1-4 and V is TRBV25-1; TRBD1 matches 8 bases. Trimming at V came to 1 base and at J to 9 bases, leaving 4 bases not matched to a gene. The CDR3 covers 14 residues. From germline, CDR1 is MGHDK and CDR2 SYGVNS. The chain's CDR3 is CASSELGQEKKLFF. CDR3 in DNA: TGTGCCAGCAGTGAATTGGGACAGGAGAAAAAACTGTTTTTT.

The rearrangement uses TRBV29-1 and TRBJ2-3; D remains unclear. Trimming pared 2 bases from V and 1 base from J, leaving 4 bases between. The length of the CDR3 is 12 residues. Germline V CDR1 and CDR2: SQVTM, ANQGSEA. The CDR3: CSVEPGTDTQYF. The CDR3 region has the DNA TGCAGCGTTGAACCTGGCACAGATACGCAGTATTTT.

The V gene is TRBV2, the J gene TRBJ1-6; no clear D gene. Between the trimmed V and J ends, which lost 0 bases and 7 bases, there was a span of 10 bases. The CDR3 consists of 15 residues. Germline V lookup: CDR1 SNHLY, CDR2 FYNNEI. CDR3 region: CASSEAEAMNSPLHF. Written as DNA, the CDR3 is TGTGCCAGCAGTGAAGCGGAGGCAATGAATTCACCCCTCCACTTT.

The V call is TRBV24-1, the J call TRBJ2-1; 10 bases fit TRBD2. This CDR3 has 17 residues. Trimming removed 3 bases from V and 7 bases from J; junction bases left unmatched: 11. Germline lookup yields CDR1 KGHDR and CDR2 SFDVKD. This chain's CDR3 is CATSDPTPSGSMNEQFF. DNA for the CDR3: TGTGCCACCAGTGATCCTACCCCTAGCGGGAGTATGAATGAGCAGTTCTTC.

The V and J genes are TRBV5-6 and TRBJ2-3; 7 bases fit TRBD1. The CDR3 is made up of 13 amino acids. J gave up 4 bases and V 3 bases, and 2 bases lay outside the gene matches. Germline values: CDR1 SGHDT, CDR2 YYEEEE. CDR3 bases: TGTGCCAGCAGCTGGGGGACAGCAGATACGCAGTATTTT. This codes for CASSWGTADTQYF.

This clone has just one count. The chain employs TRBV11-2 and TRBJ2-6; 8 nucleotides match TRBD2. Germline V gives CDR1 SGHAT, CDR2 FQNNGV. V gave up 5 bases and J gave up 2 bases; unmatched junction bases: 8. This CDR3 comprises 17 residues. The CDR3 loop reads CASSPTTREAGANVLTF. In DNA form, the CDR3 reads TGTGCCAGCAGCCCCACTACGCGGGAGGCTGGGGCCAACGTCCTGACTTTC. Full variable domain (missing parts from reference TRBV11-2 and TRBJ2-6): EAGVAQSPRYKIIEKRQSVAFWCNPISGHATLYWYQQILGQGPKLLIQFQNNGVVDDSQLPKDRFSAERLKGVDSTLKIQPAKLEDSAVYLCASSPTTREAGANVLTFGAGSRLTVL.

The chain combines TRBV30 with TRBJ2-1, with D tentatively TRBD2 (6 bases). The CDR3 has 14 amino acids. Trimming left V 3 bases short and J 2 bases short, with 11 bases between. The V gene's germline CDR1 is GTSNPN and CDR2 SVGIG (reference sequence). This CDR3 is CAWRGAGTYNEQFF. The DNA of the CDR3 is TGTGCCTGGAGGGGTGCGGGAACCTACAATGAGCAGTTCTTC. Full variable domain (missing parts from reference TRBV30 and TRBJ2-1): SQTIHQWPATLVQPVGSPLSLECTVEGTSNPNLYWYRQAAGRGLQLLFYSVGIGQISSEVPQNLSASRPQDRQFILSSKKLLLSDSGFYLCAWRGAGTYNEQFFGPGTRLTVL.

The chain links TRBV5-3 to TRBJ2-7, with 7 nucleotides matching TRBD1. TRBV5-3 is identified as an open reading frame with a role that is uncertain. The J segment lost 2 bases and the V segment lost 1 base, leaving 6 bases of the junction unmatched. The CDR3 sequence is 15 residues long. The CDR3: CARSLNDRVPYEQYF. The CDR3 DNA reads as TGTGCCAGAAGCTTGAATGACAGGGTCCCCTACGAGCAGTACTTC.

The rearrangement joins TRBV7-3 to TRBJ2-1; D uncertain. Germline V CDR1 and CDR2: SGHTA, FQGTGA. Between the trimmed V and J ends, which lost 1 base and 9 bases, there was a span of 10 bases. This CDR3 contains 13 residues. This chain's CDR3 is CASSLRFKSEQFF. Written as DNA, the CDR3 is TGTGCCAGCAGCTTAAGATTTAAGAGTGAGCAGTTCTTC.

The chain couples TRBV27 to TRBJ2-7; 9 bases are shared with TRBD2. Germline V gene data show CDR1 as MNHEY and CDR2 as SMNVEV (reference sequence). The CDR3 runs 16 residues. The ends lost 4 bases at V and 2 bases at J; junction bases unmatched: 9. This chain's CDR3 is CASSSTEREVPYEQYF. CDR3 sequence (DNA): TGTGCCAGCAGTTCCACCGAGCGGGAGGTCCCCTACGAGCAGTACTTC.